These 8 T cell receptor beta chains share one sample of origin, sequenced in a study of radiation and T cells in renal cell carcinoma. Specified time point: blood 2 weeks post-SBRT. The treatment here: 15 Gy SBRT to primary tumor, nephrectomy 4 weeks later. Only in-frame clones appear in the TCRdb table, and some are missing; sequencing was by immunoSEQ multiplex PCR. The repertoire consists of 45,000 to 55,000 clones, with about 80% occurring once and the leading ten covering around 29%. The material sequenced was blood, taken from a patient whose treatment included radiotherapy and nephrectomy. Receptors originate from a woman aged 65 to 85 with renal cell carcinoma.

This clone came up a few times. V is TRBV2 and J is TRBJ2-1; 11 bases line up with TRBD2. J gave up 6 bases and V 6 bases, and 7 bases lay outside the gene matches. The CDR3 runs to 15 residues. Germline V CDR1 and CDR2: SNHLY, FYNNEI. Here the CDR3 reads CASRERLAGSNEQFF. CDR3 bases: TGTGCCAGCAGGGAGAGACTAGCGGGATCCAATGAGCAGTTCTTC.

The CDR3 reads CASSRQEGGTEAFF. The CDR3 DNA reads TGTGCCAGCAGTCGCCAAGAGGGGGGCACTGAAGCTTTCTTT. The chain employs TRBV27 and TRBJ1-1, with D possibly matching TRBD1 (6 bases). The CDR3 is 14 residues long. Germline assignment: CDR1 MNHEY and CDR2 SMNVEV (reference sequence). V lost 5 bases and J 4 bases, leaving 14 bases between the germline ends.

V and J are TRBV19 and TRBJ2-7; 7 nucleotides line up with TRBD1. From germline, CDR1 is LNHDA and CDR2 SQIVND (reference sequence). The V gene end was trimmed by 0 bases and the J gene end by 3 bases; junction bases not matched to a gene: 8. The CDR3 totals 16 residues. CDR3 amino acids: CASSIDPGQTVYEQYF. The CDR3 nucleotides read TGTGCCAGTAGTATAGATCCGGGACAGACGGTCTACGAGCAGTACTTC.

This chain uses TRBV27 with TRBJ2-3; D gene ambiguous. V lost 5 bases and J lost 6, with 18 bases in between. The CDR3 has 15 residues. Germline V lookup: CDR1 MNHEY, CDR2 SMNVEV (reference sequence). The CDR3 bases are TGTGCCAGCAGTCCCCTCGTCTCCTCGTGGGATACGCAGTATTTT. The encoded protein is CASSPLVSSWDTQYF.

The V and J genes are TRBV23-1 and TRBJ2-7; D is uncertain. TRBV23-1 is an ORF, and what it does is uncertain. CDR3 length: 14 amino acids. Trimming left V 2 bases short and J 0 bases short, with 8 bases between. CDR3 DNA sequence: TGCGCCAGCAGTCAACGCGACATCTCCTACGAGCAGTACTTC. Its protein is CASSQRDISYEQYF.

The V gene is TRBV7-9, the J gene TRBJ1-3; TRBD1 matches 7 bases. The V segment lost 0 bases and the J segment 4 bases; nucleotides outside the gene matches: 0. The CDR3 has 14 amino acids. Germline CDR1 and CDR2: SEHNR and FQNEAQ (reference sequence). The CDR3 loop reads CASSLATGGNTIYF. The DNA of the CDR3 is TGTGCCAGCAGCTTAGCGACAGGGGGAAACACCATATATTTT.

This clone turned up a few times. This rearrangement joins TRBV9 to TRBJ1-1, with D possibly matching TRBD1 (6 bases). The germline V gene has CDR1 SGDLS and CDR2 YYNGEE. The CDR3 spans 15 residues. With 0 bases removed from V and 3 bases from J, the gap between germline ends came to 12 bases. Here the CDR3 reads CASSVGGGGDTEAFF. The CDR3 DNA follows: TGTGCCAGCAGCGTAGGAGGGGGAGGAGACACTGAAGCTTTCTTT.

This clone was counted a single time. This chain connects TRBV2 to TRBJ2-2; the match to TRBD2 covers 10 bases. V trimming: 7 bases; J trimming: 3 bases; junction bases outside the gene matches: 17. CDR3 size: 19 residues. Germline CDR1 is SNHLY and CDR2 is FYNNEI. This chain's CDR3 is CASKRWEVAGGGDTGELFF. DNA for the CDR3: TGTGCCAGCAAACGGTGGGAGGTAGCGGGAGGAGGGGACACCGGGGAGCTGTTTTTT.